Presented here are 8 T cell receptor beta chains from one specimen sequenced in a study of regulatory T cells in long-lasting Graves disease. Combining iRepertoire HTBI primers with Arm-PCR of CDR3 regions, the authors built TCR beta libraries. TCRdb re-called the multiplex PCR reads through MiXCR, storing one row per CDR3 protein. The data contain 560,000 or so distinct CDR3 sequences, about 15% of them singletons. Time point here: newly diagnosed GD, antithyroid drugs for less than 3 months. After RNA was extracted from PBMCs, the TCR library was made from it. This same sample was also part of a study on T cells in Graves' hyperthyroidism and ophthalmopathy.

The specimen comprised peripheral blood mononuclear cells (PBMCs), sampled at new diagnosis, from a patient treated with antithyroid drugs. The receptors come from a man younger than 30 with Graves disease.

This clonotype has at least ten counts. CDR3 in amino acids: CASSQTPGLALQETQYF. The CDR3 coding sequence is TGTGCCAGCAGCCAGACTCCGGGACTAGCGCTCCAAGAGACCCAGTACTTC. The J gene is TRBJ2-5, the V gene TRBV3-1, with 10 positions matching TRBD2. With V trimmed by 3 bases and J by 1 base, 8 bases remained unmatched. Germline V gene lookup returns CDR1 LGHDT and CDR2 YNNKEL (reference sequence). CDR3 length equals 17 residues.

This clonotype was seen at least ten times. In DNA form, the CDR3 reads TGTGCCAGCAGCTTCAGGGAGATTGGGACCTACGAGCAGTACTTC. As protein: CASSFREIGTYEQYF. The chain employs TRBV7-9 and TRBJ2-7, with D tentatively TRBD1 or TRBD2 (5 bases each). Between the trimmed V and J ends, which lost 3 bases and 2 bases, there was a span of 14 bases. The CDR3 is 15 residues long. Germline V gene sequence: CDR1 SEHNR, CDR2 FQNEAQ (reference sequence).

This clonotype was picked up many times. The CDR3 nucleotides are TGTGCCAGCAGCCCAACGTCAGGGGCAGGGAATCAGCCCCAGCATTTT. Translating gives CASSPTSGAGNQPQHF. J is TRBJ1-5 and V is TRBV3-1; possibly TRBD1 for D (6 bases). This CDR3 is 16 amino acids long. CDR1 and CDR2 (germline): LGHDT, YNNKEL (reference sequence). Trimming took 4 bases from V and 4 from J, leaving 17 bases between them.

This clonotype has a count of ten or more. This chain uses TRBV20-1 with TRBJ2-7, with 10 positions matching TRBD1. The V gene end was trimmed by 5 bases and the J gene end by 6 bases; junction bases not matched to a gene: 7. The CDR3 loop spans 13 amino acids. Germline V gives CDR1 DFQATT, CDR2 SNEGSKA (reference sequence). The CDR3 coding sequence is TGCAGTGCTGTGCCGGGACAGGGGTCCGAGCAGTACTTC. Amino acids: CSAVPGQGSEQYF.

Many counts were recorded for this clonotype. CDR3 sequence: CASREPGLAVEQYF. The CDR3 DNA reads as TGTGCCAGCAGAGAACCGGGACTAGCGGTCGAGCAGTACTTC. The chain combines TRBV6-1 with TRBJ2-7; TRBD2 matches 11 bases. Trimming at V came to 6 bases and at J to 6 bases, leaving 7 bases not matched to a gene. This CDR3 comprises 14 residues. CDR1 MNHNS and CDR2 SASEGT come from the germline V gene.

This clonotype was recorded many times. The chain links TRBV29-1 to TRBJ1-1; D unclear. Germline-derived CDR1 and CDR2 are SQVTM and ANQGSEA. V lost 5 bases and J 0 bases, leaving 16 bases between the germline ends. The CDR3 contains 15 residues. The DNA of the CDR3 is TGCAGCGTTAAGGGCGGTTGGGGAATGAACACTGAAGCTTTCTTT. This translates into CSVKGGWGMNTEAFF. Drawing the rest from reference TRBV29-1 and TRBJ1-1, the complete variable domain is SAVISQKPSRDICQRGTSLTIQCQVDSQVTMMFWYRQQPGQSLTLIATANQGSEATYESGFVIDKFPISRPNLTFSTLTVSNMSPEDSSIYLCSVKGGWGMNTEAFFGQGTRLTVV.

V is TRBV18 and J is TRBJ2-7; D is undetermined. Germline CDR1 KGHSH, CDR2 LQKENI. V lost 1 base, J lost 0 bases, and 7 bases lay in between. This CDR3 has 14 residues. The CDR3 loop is CASSPQTSSYEQYF. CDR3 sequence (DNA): TGTGCCAGCTCACCACAGACTTCCTCCTACGAGCAGTACTTC.

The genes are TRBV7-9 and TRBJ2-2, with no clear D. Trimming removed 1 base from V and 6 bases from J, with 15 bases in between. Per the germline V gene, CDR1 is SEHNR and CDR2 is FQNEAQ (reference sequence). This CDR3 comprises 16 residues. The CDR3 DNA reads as TGTGCCAGCAGCTTAGGTTCCGGGCTTATCCCCGGGGAGCTGTTTTTT. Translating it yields CASSLGSGLIPGELFF.